Following are 25 T cell receptor beta chains from one sample sequenced in a study of T cell responses to AZD1222 COVID-19 vaccine. Profiling relied on immunoSEQ multiplex PCR, and the TCRdb table lists in-frame clones only, not all of them. Of 150,000 or so clones detected, 90% to 95% appear once; the ten largest clones hold under 4%. The sample consisted of peripheral blood, taken on day 0 of AZD1222 vaccination. Source of these receptors: an adult in good health.

The chain couples TRBV19 to TRBJ2-1; TRBD2 aligns across 13 bases. This CDR3 region has 15 residues. V shed 6 bases and J 7 bases; nucleotides not matched to a gene: 6. The germline CDR1 and CDR2 sequences are LNHDA and SQIVND (reference sequence). CDR3 nucleotide sequence: TGTGCCAGTAGATCGACTAGCGGGAGGACAAATGAGCAGTTCTTC. The encoded protein is CASRSTSGRTNEQFF.

The chain combines TRBV30 with TRBJ2-3, with 8 bases identical to TRBD2. Per germline, CDR1 GTSNPN and CDR2 SVGIG (reference sequence). This CDR3 spans 12 amino acids. With V trimmed by 5 bases and J by 9 bases, 7 bases remained unmatched. The CDR3 nucleotides read TGTGCCTGGGTTCCGGGACTAGGGACGCAGTATTTT. It yields the protein CAWVPGLGTQYF.

Of note for this clone: A read error may account for a junction end that differs from germline. CDR3 coding DNA: TGTGCCAGTAGTATAGATGGGCTAGCGGGAGTAAGGTTGGTCTTC. Its translation is CASSIDGLAGVRLVF. The gene calls are TRBV19 and TRBJ2-1; 10 bases line up with TRBD2. The germline gives CDR1 LNHDA, CDR2 SQIVND (reference sequence). There are 15 residues in the CDR3. The whole variable domain, remainder taken from reference TRBV19 and TRBJ2-1, is DGGITQSPKYLFRKEGQNVTLSCEQNLNHDAMYWYRQDPGQGLRLIYYSQIVNDFQKGDIAEGYSVSREKKESFPLTVTSAQKNPTAFYLCASSIDGLAGVRLVFGPGTRLTVL.

The V and J genes are TRBV18 and TRBJ2-7; D remains unclear. The CDR3 loop spans 13 amino acids. Trimming left V 0 bases short and J 3 bases short, with 6 bases between. The germline gives CDR1 KGHSH, CDR2 LQKENI. This CDR3 is CASSPPNSYEQYF. The CDR3 region has the DNA TGTGCCAGCTCACCACCTAACAGCTACGAGCAGTACTTC.

This clone is a singleton in its sample. The V call is TRBV5-4, the J call TRBJ2-7; TRBD2 matches at 11 bases. The CDR3 has 14 amino acids. The V gene's germline CDR1 is SGHNT and CDR2 YYREEE (reference sequence). Losses at the gene ends were 4 bases for V and 7 bases for J; bases not matched to a gene: 7. DNA for the CDR3: TGTGCCAGCAGCCCACTTCGACTAGCGGGGGAGCAGTACTTC. This translates into CASSPLRLAGEQYF.

This chain joins TRBV10-2 and TRBJ1-3; D is possibly TRBD1 (5 bases). Per the germline V gene, CDR1 is WSHSY and CDR2 is SAAADI. The CDR3 length is 15 residues. V was cut by 3 bases and J by 1 base, with 10 bases left in between. The CDR3 nucleotides are TGCGCCAGCAGTGATCCGAGGGGTTCTGGAAACACCATATATTTT. Residues: CASSDPRGSGNTIYF.

The genes are TRBV10-1 and TRBJ2-5; D call uncertain. CDR1 and CDR2 (germline): WNHNN, SYGVQD (reference sequence). Trimming pared 6 bases from V and 3 bases from J, leaving 5 bases between. The CDR3 contains 11 residues. The DNA of the CDR3 is TGCGCCAGCAGCGCCAAAGAGACCCAGTACTTC. It encodes CASSAKETQYF.

This clone turned up a few times. V is TRBV2 and J is TRBJ2-1, with D maybe TRBD1 (5 bases). CDR3 length: 15 amino acids. Trimming stripped 1 base from V and 10 bases from J, with 17 bases between. Germline-derived CDR1 and CDR2 are SNHLY and FYNNEI. CDR3 sequence (DNA): TGTGCCAGCAGTGAAGGGTTTCTAGGAACAGGAGAGCAGTTCTTC. Amino acid sequence: CASSEGFLGTGEQFF.

The J gene is TRBJ2-1, the V gene TRBV7-2; D perhaps matches TRBD2 (6 bases). This CDR3 region has 14 residues. Between the trimmed V and J ends, which lost 1 base and 7 bases, there was a span of 11 bases. Germline assignment: CDR1 SGHTA and CDR2 FQGNSA. The CDR3 here is CASSLGRGPNEQFF. The CDR3 DNA reads as TGTGCCAGCAGCTTAGGGAGGGGACCTAATGAGCAGTTCTTC. Together with reference TRBV7-2 and TRBJ2-1, the CDR3 gives the full variable domain: GAGVSQSPSNKVTEKGKDVELRCDPISGHTALYWYRQSLGQGLEFLIYFQGNSAPDKSGLPSDRFSAERTGGSVSTLTIQRTQQEDSAVYLCASSLGRGPNEQFFGPGTRLTVL.

CDR3 DNA: TGCAGCGTTGGACTCCCAAGCAGCTCCTACAATGAGCAGTTCTTC. Translation: CSVGLPSSSYNEQFF. The V and J genes are TRBV29-1 and TRBJ2-1, with D unresolved. This CDR3 has 15 residues. The germline gives CDR1 SQVTM, CDR2 ANQGSEA. Trimming took off 4 bases at V and 0 bases at J, with 13 bases between the two ends.

The V and J genes are TRBV3-1 (or the pseudogene TRBV3-2) and TRBJ1-3; no reliable D call. V was shortened by 1 base and J by 2 bases, with 12 bases between the two germline ends. The CDR3 extends over 16 amino acids. From germline, CDR1 is LGHDT and CDR2 YNNKEL (reference sequence). In nucleotides, the CDR3 is TGTGCCAGCAGCCAAGCCGTGGGAGCAGCTGGAAACACCATATATTTT. Protein sequence: CASSQAVGAAGNTIYF.

The genes are TRBV5-5 and TRBJ1-1; D is unresolved. There are 15 residues in the CDR3. Germline V gene sequence: CDR1 SGHKS, CDR2 YYEKEE (reference sequence). With 0 bases removed from V and 1 base from J, the gap between germline ends came to 10 bases. CDR3 in amino acids: CASSLVWSQNTEAFF. The CDR3 bases are TGTGCCAGCAGCTTGGTCTGGTCACAGAACACTGAAGCTTTCTTT.

The rearrangement joins TRBV12-3 or TRBV12-4 to TRBJ1-2; D might be TRBD1 (6 bases). Trimming removed 5 bases from V and 7 bases from J, with 8 bases in between. The CDR3 covers 11 residues. Here the CDR3 DNA reads TGTGCCAGCAGTGGGGGGCTTGGCTACACCTTC. Its protein product is CASSGGLGYTF.

The chain joins TRBV29-1 to TRBJ1-2; 7 bases match TRBD1. This CDR3 spans 11 amino acids. From germline, CDR1 is SQVTM and CDR2 ANQGSEA. V trimming: 3 bases; J trimming: 6 bases; junction bases outside the gene matches: 1. In DNA, the CDR3 is TGCAGCGTTGAGACAGGGCATGGCTACACCTTC. Amino acids: CSVETGHGYTF.

J is TRBJ2-7 and V is TRBV6-5; 8 nucleotides agree with TRBD1. The V segment lost 0 bases and the J segment 6 bases; nucleotides outside the gene matches: 4. Per the germline V gene, CDR1 is MNHEY and CDR2 is SVGAGI. This CDR3 is built from 14 residues. The CDR3 nucleotides read TGTGCCAGCAGTTACTCGGGCAGGGGGCTCGAGCAGTACTTC. Translation: CASSYSGRGLEQYF.

The CDR3 DNA reads TGTGCCAGCAGCCTGACCGGGACAGCTAATGAAAAACTGTTTTTT. This translates into CASSLTGTANEKLFF. The chain uses TRBV7-2 and TRBJ1-4; 7 nucleotides agree with TRBD1. Germline assignment: CDR1 SGHTA and CDR2 FQGNSA. The junction had 6 bases not matched to a gene; V was cut back by 5 bases and J by 3 bases. This CDR3 region has 15 residues. The full variable domain, its missing parts supplied by reference TRBV7-2 and TRBJ1-4, is GAGVSQSPSNKVTEKGKDVELRCDPISGHTALYWYRQSLGQGLEFLIYFQGNSAPDKSGLPSDRFSAERTGGSVSTLTIQRTQQEDSAVYLCASSLTGTANEKLFFGSGTQLSVL.

The chain joins TRBV2 to TRBJ1-1, with D possibly TRBD1 on 6 matching bases. V was clipped by 5 bases and J by 11 bases, with 21 bases between them. Germline assignment: CDR1 SNHLY and CDR2 FYNNEI. The CDR3 has 14 residues. DNA for the CDR3: TGTGCCAGCAGTAGTCCAAGAACAGGGCGTCTCGCTTTCTTT. Translated, it gives CASSSPRTGRLAFF.

The chain links TRBV2 to TRBJ2-3; D is unresolved. Trimming shortened V by 7 bases and J by 0 bases, and 14 bases separated the two germline ends. Germline V CDR1 and CDR2: SNHLY, FYNNEI. The CDR3 sequence is 15 residues long. CDR3 in amino acids: CASTTQSTSTDTQYF. CDR3 DNA: TGTGCCAGCACGACACAGTCTACTAGCACAGATACGCAGTATTTT.

V and J are TRBV19 and TRBJ2-1; 7 bases fit TRBD2. Germline CDR1 is LNHDA and CDR2 is SQIVND (reference sequence). This CDR3 is 16 amino acids long. Trimming at V came to 7 bases and at J to 2 bases, leaving 11 bases not matched to a gene. CDR3 sequence: CASKRRGTGAYNEQFF. In DNA, the CDR3 is TGTGCCAGTAAAAGGCGGGGGACTGGCGCCTACAATGAGCAGTTCTTC.

This chain uses TRBV27 with TRBJ2-2; a weak D match, TRBD1 (5 bases). V gave up 6 bases and J gave up 8 bases, with 22 bases separating them. The CDR3 has 16 residues. From germline, CDR1 is MNHEY and CDR2 SMNVEV (reference sequence). In nucleotides, the CDR3 is TGTGCCAGCAGCGGGTTAGGGGCTAGGGTATTTGGGGAGCTGTTTTTT. Protein sequence: CASSGLGARVFGELFF.

The gene calls are TRBV5-1 and TRBJ2-7; 7 bases map to TRBD1. The trim removed 3 bases at V and 2 bases at J, leaving 5 bases unmatched. Germline CDR1 is SGHRS and CDR2 is YFSETQ. This CDR3 comprises 14 residues. CDR3 DNA: TGCGCCAGCAGCTCGACAGGGACGACCTACGAGCAGTACTTC. The encoded protein is CASSSTGTTYEQYF.

V is TRBV5-1 and J is TRBJ1-2; 7 nucleotides agree with TRBD1. The CDR3 loop spans 14 amino acids. Germline V gives CDR1 SGHRS, CDR2 YFSETQ. Trimming removed 0 bases from V and 8 bases from J; junction bases left unmatched: 7. The CDR3 DNA follows: TGCGCCAGCAGCTTGGGACAGGGAGACTTCGGCTACACCTTC. This translates into CASSLGQGDFGYTF.

The chain carries TRBV7-8 and TRBJ1-1; D gene uncertain. Germline CDR1 SGHVS, CDR2 FQNEAQ. V shed 0 bases and J shed 0 bases, with 8 bases lying between them. The CDR3 has 15 residues. CDR3 in DNA: TGTGCCAGCAGCTTAGCGCTGGGAATGAACACTGAAGCTTTCTTT. Its translation: CASSLALGMNTEAFF.

The V call is TRBV6-5, the J call TRBJ2-1; D uncertain. This CDR3 has 14 residues. V was pared by 2 bases and J by 8 bases, with 13 bases between. Germline-derived CDR1 and CDR2 are MNHEY and SVGAGI. This chain's CDR3 is CASSYRYPHDEQFF. The CDR3, as DNA: TGTGCCAGCAGTTACCGGTATCCTCACGATGAGCAGTTCTTC.

The chain is built from TRBV19 and TRBJ1-2; 7 bases agree with TRBD1. Germline V gene sequence: CDR1 LNHDA, CDR2 SQIVND (reference sequence). This CDR3 has 14 residues. The V gene end was trimmed by 4 bases and the J gene end by 7 bases; junction bases not matched to a gene: 9. CDR3 region: CASSTRQGWPGYTF. CDR3 nucleotides: TGTGCCAGTAGTACCAGACAGGGTTGGCCTGGCTACACCTTC.